The 15 T cell receptor beta chains listed next were all sequenced from one sample in a study of CXCR4 blockade with PD-1 therapy in pancreatic cancer. Clones were sequenced by immunoSEQ multiplex PCR, and TCRdb holds only the in-frame ones, with some missing. The table includes 650 to 950 clones, 30% to 40% detected once. The sample was tumor tissue. Source of these receptors: a human donor with pancreatic ductal adenocarcinoma.

This clone was observed a handful of times. The CDR3 DNA reads TGTGCCAGCAGGGGACAGGGGGACAATGAGCAGTTCTTC. Translation gives CASRGQGDNEQFF. This chain connects TRBV6-8 to TRBJ2-1, with TRBD1 matching 11 bases. V dropped 6 bases and J dropped 5; count of bases not matched to a gene: 0. Germline CDR1 and CDR2: MNHGY and SAAAGT. The CDR3 extends over 13 amino acids.

The V call is TRBV19, the J call TRBJ1-2; D remains ambiguous. V was shortened by 5 bases and J by 1 base, with 8 bases between the two germline ends. The CDR3 covers 13 residues. Germline V CDR1 and CDR2: LNHDA, SQIVND (reference sequence). The CDR3 here is CASSPAVNYGYTF. The CDR3 coding sequence is TGTGCCAGTAGTCCGGCTGTTAACTATGGCTACACCTTC. Complete variable domain (other parts from reference TRBV19 and TRBJ1-2): DGGITQSPKYLFRKEGQNVTLSCEQNLNHDAMYWYRQDPGQGLRLIYYSQIVNDFQKGDIAEGYSVSREKKESFPLTVTSAQKNPTAFYLCASSPAVNYGYTFGSGTRLTVV.

This clone was detected a few times. The chain couples TRBV6-8 to TRBJ2-7; D may be TRBD1 or TRBD2 (6 bases each). CDR1 and CDR2 (germline): MNHGY, SAAAGT. The germline V and J ends were trimmed by 6 bases and 5 bases, with 14 bases remaining between them. The length of the CDR3 is 13 residues. CDR3 residues: CASSPGEEDEQYF. The CDR3 coding sequence is TGTGCCAGCAGCCCAGGGGAGGAGGACGAGCAGTACTTC.

The chain carries TRBV19 and TRBJ2-7; no clear D gene. Germline CDR1 reads LNHDA; CDR2 reads SQIVND (reference sequence). V lost 1 base, J lost 1 base, and 11 bases lay in between. This CDR3 is built from 15 residues. CDR3 nucleotide sequence: TGTGCCAGTAGTATAGCCGGCATGGGATCCTACGAGCAGTACTTC. Translation gives CASSIAGMGSYEQYF.

This clone was observed once. This chain connects TRBV19 to TRBJ1-3; perhaps TRBD1 as D (6 bases). Deletions cut 3 bases from V and 8 bases from J, with 14 bases between. Germline values: CDR1 LNHDA, CDR2 SQIVND (reference sequence). The CDR3 length is 14 residues. DNA for the CDR3: TGTGCCAGTAGTATTTACAGGGTTCGTGACACCATATATTTT. As protein: CASSIYRVRDTIYF.

This clone showed up just a few times. This chain uses TRBV11-3 with TRBJ2-7; TRBD2 agrees at 7 bases. The CDR3 runs to 16 residues. V shed 5 bases and J 3 bases; nucleotides not matched to a gene: 13. Germline-derived CDR1 and CDR2 are SGHNT and YENEEA. CDR3 coding DNA: TGTGCCAGCAGCCCAGCGGCGGGGGTCATATACTACGAGCAGTACTTC. Its translation is CASSPAAGVIYYEQYF. The whole variable domain, remainder taken from reference TRBV11-3 and TRBJ2-7, is EAGVVQSPRYKIIEKKQPVAFWCNPISGHNTLYWYLQNLGQGPELLIRYENEEAVDDSQLPKDRFSAERLKGVDSTLKIQPAELGDSAVYLCASSPAAGVIYYEQYFGPGTRLTVT.

J is TRBJ1-5 and V is TRBV6-8, with TRBD1 matching 9 bases. The V gene end was trimmed by 5 bases and the J gene end by 5 bases; junction bases not matched to a gene: 10. The CDR3 has 16 residues. Germline values: CDR1 MNHGY, CDR2 SAAAGT. The CDR3 DNA reads TGTGCCAGCAGTGCTCCGGGACAGGGTGCCCATCAGCCCCAGCATTTT. Protein sequence: CASSAPGQGAHQPQHF.

The chain employs TRBV28 and TRBJ1-3; D is possibly TRBD1 (6 bases). Trimming stripped 5 bases from V and 0 bases from J, with 17 bases between. Germline CDR1 MDHEN, CDR2 SYDVKM. The length of the CDR3 is 17 residues. CDR3 loop: CASSPYPQGLSGNTIYF. The CDR3 DNA sequence: TGTGCCAGCAGTCCTTACCCACAGGGCCTCTCTGGAAACACCATATATTTT.

The V gene is TRBV25-1, the J gene TRBJ2-2, with a tentative D call TRBD1 (5 bases). The CDR3 is made up of 14 amino acids. The V gene's germline CDR1 is MGHDK and CDR2 SYGVNS. V lost 1 base to trimming and J lost 9 bases, with 12 bases between them. Here the CDR3 reads CASSESMGLRELFF. The CDR3 DNA is TGTGCCAGCAGTGAATCGATGGGGCTGAGGGAGCTGTTTTTT.

There are a few counts of this clone. The rearrangement links TRBV30 to TRBJ1-4; D possibly corresponds to TRBD1 (5 bases). The germline V gene has CDR1 GTSNPN and CDR2 SVGIG (reference sequence). V shed 2 bases and J shed 7 bases, with 11 bases lying between them. The CDR3 totals 13 residues. The CDR3 region has the DNA TGTGCCTGGAGTAAGGGGCGAGGTGAAAAACTGTTTTTT. Residues: CAWSKGRGEKLFF.

The chain employs TRBV30 and TRBJ1-3, with D perhaps TRBD1 (6 bases). CDR3 length equals 15 residues. Germline V gene lookup returns CDR1 GTSNPN and CDR2 SVGIG (reference sequence). The V end lost 2 bases, the J end lost 1 base, and 12 bases lay between the germline ends. In nucleotides, the CDR3 is TGTGCCTGGAGTCTCGGGGGCGAATCTGGAAACACCATATATTTT. This encodes CAWSLGGESGNTIYF.

This clone is labeled hyperexpanded. This chain links TRBV11-3 with TRBJ2-1, with TRBD2 matching 10 bases. The CDR3 is made up of 15 amino acids. CDR1 and CDR2 (germline): SGHNT, YENEEA. After removal of 1 base from V and 4 bases from J, the junction contained 1 base not matched to a gene. The CDR3 nucleotides are TGTGCCAGCAGCTTAGGGACTAGCGGATACAATGAGCAGTTCTTC. The encoded protein is CASSLGTSGYNEQFF.

In its sample, this clone was seen once. V is TRBV19 and J is TRBJ1-2; perhaps TRBD1 as D (6 bases). The germline gives CDR1 LNHDA, CDR2 SQIVND (reference sequence). This CDR3 has 14 amino acids. V gave up 7 bases and J gave up 3 bases, with 15 bases separating them. The CDR3 sequence: CASTRGAGDYGYTF. The CDR3 bases are TGTGCCAGTACCAGGGGCGCAGGGGACTATGGCTACACCTTC.

V is TRBV14 and J is TRBJ1-3; weak D call: TRBD1 (5 bases). The CDR3 contains 14 residues. Germline V CDR1 and CDR2: SGHDN, FVKESK. V shed 4 bases and J shed 7 bases, with 14 bases lying between them. CDR3 coding DNA: TGTGCCAGCAGCCCACTTGGGGGTAGCAACACCATATATTTT. Translating it yields CASSPLGGSNTIYF.

This sequence joins TRBV30 and TRBJ1-6; no definite D call. Germline values: CDR1 GTSNPN, CDR2 SVGIG (reference sequence). The CDR3 covers 13 residues. The V end was cut by 1 base, the J end by 7 bases, with 8 bases between. This CDR3 is CAWSEGRNSPLHF. Here the CDR3 DNA reads TGTGCCTGGAGTGAGGGCAGGAATTCACCCCTCCACTTT.